A single sample is the source of the 17 T cell receptor beta chains below, sequenced in a study of cytomegalovirus exposure and HLA in healthy donors. A multiplex PCR was run with 60 Vbeta primers and 13 Jbeta primers. Clones were sequenced by immunoSEQ multiplex PCR, and TCRdb holds only the in-frame ones, with some missing. The repertoire holds more than 80,000 clones, with 64% as singletons. The sequenced material came from PBMCs. These receptor sequences come from a man in his 60s in good health and CMV-seronegative.

The V gene is TRBV13, the J gene TRBJ1-3; D gene unclear. The ends were cut back, 0 bases at V and 3 bases at J, with 6 bases in the middle. There are 14 residues in the CDR3. CDR1 and CDR2 from the germline V gene are PRHDT and FYEKMQ (reference sequence). The CDR3 sequence is CASSLGTGGNTIYF. CDR3 sequence (DNA): TGTGCCAGCAGCTTAGGGACTGGTGGAAACACCATATATTTT.

The gene calls are TRBV6-5 and TRBJ2-7; perhaps TRBD2 as D (5 bases). CDR1 is MNHEY, CDR2 SVGAGI, per germline. V was pared by 0 bases and J by 1 base, with 10 bases between. There are 15 residues in the CDR3. DNA of the CDR3: TGTGCCAGCAGTTACTCACGGGGTCCTTCCTACGAGCAGTACTTC. It translates to CASSYSRGPSYEQYF.

This chain links TRBV2 with TRBJ1-4; no clear D gene. CDR3 length: 14 amino acids. V was cut by 6 bases and J by 3 bases, with 11 bases left in between. The germline CDR1 and CDR2 sequences are SNHLY and FYNNEI. In DNA, the CDR3 is TGTGCCAGCAGCCAAAGTGTAGCTAATGAAAAACTGTTTTTT. Translation: CASSQSVANEKLFF.

The rearrangement links TRBV29-1 to TRBJ2-1, with D perhaps matching TRBD1 (6 bases). Germline CDR1 reads SQVTM; CDR2 reads ANQGSEA. This CDR3 is built from 13 residues. Trimming took off 6 bases at V and 8 bases at J, with 17 bases between the two ends. Here the CDR3 reads CSVRGTRGDEQFF. The DNA for the CDR3 is TGCAGCGTGAGGGGGACCCGCGGAGATGAGCAGTTCTTC.

This clone showed up just a few times. The chain joins TRBV7-3 to TRBJ2-1; weak D call: TRBD2 (5 bases). CDR3 length: 14 residues. Germline CDR1 and CDR2: SGHTA and FQGTGA. V was pared by 1 base and J by 11 bases, with 15 bases between. The CDR3 nucleotides read TGTGCCAGCAGCTTAATTGTCTCGGACTCTAAGCAGTTCTTC. As protein: CASSLIVSDSKQFF.

The rearrangement links TRBV19 to TRBJ2-1; 8 bases are shared with TRBD2. This CDR3 comprises 14 residues. The J segment lost 6 bases and the V segment lost 5 bases, leaving 6 bases of the junction unmatched. From germline, CDR1 is LNHDA and CDR2 SQIVND (reference sequence). The CDR3 coding sequence is TGTGCCAGTAGTTATCCGGGGACTAGCAATGAGCAGTTCTTC. Protein sequence: CASSYPGTSNEQFF. The whole variable domain, remainder taken from reference TRBV19 and TRBJ2-1, is DGGITQSPKYLFRKEGQNVTLSCEQNLNHDAMYWYRQDPGQGLRLIYYSQIVNDFQKGDIAEGYSVSREKKESFPLTVTSAQKNPTAFYLCASSYPGTSNEQFFGPGTRLTVL.

The rearrangement links TRBV5-1 to TRBJ1-2, with 8 bases identical to TRBD1. V gave up 3 bases and J gave up 0 bases; unmatched junction bases: 16. The CDR3 is 19 amino acids. The V gene's germline CDR1 is SGHRS and CDR2 YFSETQ. The CDR3 here is CASSSLGDRTGGTNYGYTF. The CDR3, as DNA: TGCGCCAGCAGCTCCCTGGGGGACAGGACAGGTGGGACTAACTATGGCTACACCTTC.

V gene TRBV4-2 combines with J gene TRBJ2-7; 8 bases are a match to TRBD2. CDR1 and CDR2 from the germline V gene are LGHNA and YNFKEQ. The CDR3 is made up of 16 amino acids. V was clipped by 0 bases and J by 3 bases; unmatched bases: 7. CDR3 DNA: TGTGCCAGCAGCCAAGATAGGGCGGGAGGCAACTACGAGCAGTACTTC. Translating gives CASSQDRAGGNYEQYF.

The V and J genes are TRBV29-1 and TRBJ1-5; D might be TRBD1 (6 bases). V gave up 7 bases and J gave up 6 bases, with 19 bases separating them. There are 14 residues in the CDR3. The germline gives CDR1 SQVTM, CDR2 ANQGSEA. The CDR3: CSASTGDLGQPQHF. DNA for the CDR3: TGCAGCGCCTCGACAGGAGACCTCGGTCAGCCCCAGCATTTT.

Worth noting for this clone: The same CDR3 also results from other DNA sequences found in this sample. This CDR3 reads CASSLNRVYNSPLHF. The CDR3 DNA sequence: TGTGCCAGCAGCTTGAACAGGGTGTATAATTCACCCCTCCACTTT. J is TRBJ1-6 and V is TRBV5-6, with D possibly matching TRBD1 (6 bases). V lost 1 base, J lost 4 bases, and 9 bases lay in between. Germline lookup yields CDR1 SGHDT and CDR2 YYEEEE. This CDR3 is built from 15 residues.

The V and J genes are TRBV18 and TRBJ2-5; D is possibly TRBD1 (5 bases). The V end was cut by 3 bases, the J end by 1 base, with 9 bases between. CDR3 length: 14 amino acids. Germline-derived CDR1 and CDR2 are KGHSH and LQKENI. CDR3 region: CASSPQGIQETQYF. CDR3 nucleotides: TGTGCCAGCTCACCCCAGGGTATCCAAGAGACCCAGTACTTC.

The chain is built from TRBV7-6 and TRBJ2-3, with D maybe TRBD2 (6 bases). The CDR3 totals 16 residues. Germline lookup yields CDR1 SGHVS and CDR2 FNYEAQ. Trimming took off 6 bases at V and 0 bases at J, with 16 bases between the two ends. The CDR3 coding sequence is TGTGCCAGCAGTCTAGGTACTAGCAGAAGCACAGATACGCAGTATTTT. As protein: CASSLGTSRSTDTQYF.

CDR3 in DNA: TGTGCCAGCAGTGGACAACAGGGAAACTATGGCTACACCTTC. Protein product: CASSGQQGNYGYTF. V gene TRBV2 combines with J gene TRBJ1-2, with D perhaps TRBD1 (6 bases). Germline V gene data show CDR1 as SNHLY and CDR2 as FYNNEI. This CDR3 is 14 amino acids long. Trimming removed 4 bases from V and 2 bases from J, with 11 bases in between.

The V and J genes are TRBV10-2 and TRBJ2-3; D is possibly TRBD1 (5 bases). The V and J ends lost 3 bases and 2 bases respectively, with 6 bases between them. From germline, CDR1 is WSHSY and CDR2 SAAADI. The CDR3 sequence is 13 residues long. In DNA form, the CDR3 reads TGCGCCAGCAGTGACAGGGTCACAGATACGCAGTATTTT. Translation gives CASSDRVTDTQYF.

The V call is TRBV2, the J call TRBJ2-5, with D unclear. Trimming left V 7 bases short and J 0 bases short, with 18 bases between. The CDR3 has 16 amino acids. Germline V gene lookup returns CDR1 SNHLY and CDR2 FYNNEI. The CDR3 reads CASKRRSVLDQETQYF. In DNA form, the CDR3 reads TGTGCCAGCAAGCGAAGATCGGTGTTGGACCAAGAGACCCAGTACTTC.

In regard to this clone: Other nucleotide sequences in the sample specify the same CDR3. The chain employs TRBV5-1 and TRBJ2-7, with 7 bases that match TRBD1. V shed 4 bases and J 1 base; nucleotides not matched to a gene: 8. Per germline, CDR1 SGHRS and CDR2 YFSETQ. The CDR3 has 15 amino acids. The CDR3 bases are TGCGCCAGCAGCACCTCCGGGACAGAGTCCTACGAGCAGTACTTC. It codes for CASSTSGTESYEQYF.

The chain links TRBV6-5 to TRBJ2-1; 7 nucleotides line up with TRBD2. Trimming took 2 bases from V and 5 from J; bases not matched to a gene: 9. Germline values: CDR1 MNHEY, CDR2 SVGAGI. The CDR3 has 16 amino acids. The CDR3: CASSYLSRGVDNEQFF. Written as DNA, the CDR3 is TGTGCCAGCAGTTACCTATCCCGGGGGGTCGACAATGAGCAGTTCTTC.